This T cell receptor (beta chain) was identified in a study of cytomegalovirus exposure and HLA in healthy donors (dated by TCRdb to the late 2010s). A note on the overall study: In an earlier analysis of 550 to 750 of the donors, approximately 260 Gb of sequence data and roughly 100 million unique TCR beta sequences from 150 million to 200 million T cells were reported. In a later genetic analysis, genome-wide SNP genotypes for about 65% of the roughly 700 donors were used, and that subset was treated as a discovery cohort. Both class I and class II loci were covered by HLA typing, at four-digit resolution. Using immunosequencing, the study profiled T cell repertoires from roughly 650 subjects and related those repertoires to cytomegalovirus serostatus. In addition to the first cohort of 666 subjects, a separate validation cohort of about 120 different subjects was used. The genetic ancestry cluster associated with self-reported Caucasian donors included around four fifths of the roughly 360 genotyped donors. A handful of DR-DQ haplotypes were treated as single units for association and clustering because of strong linkage in the cohort. Every repertoire in the discovery cohort had been generated on one and the same sequencing platform. The later analysis used no new phenotypic data to find candidate immune exposures, relying instead on TCR beta sequences and their occurrence across donors. An earlier analysis of 587 of the donors used high-throughput TCR beta sequencing to judge whether each TCR beta V gene segment behaved as functional or pseudogenic. A later analysis re-examined previously published TCR beta repertoires from hundreds of donors and added high-resolution HLA genotyping to investigate patterns of TCR occurrence. To predict cytomegalovirus infection status, the study combined high-throughput TCR immunosequencing, statistical association of individual TCRs with disease status, and machine learning. Donor age, sex, ethnicity and CMV serostatus were compiled together with the repertoire data. On average, over 200,000 unique TCR beta nucleotide sequences were sequenced per donor among fewer than 500 genotyped donors of the cohort, with around 19% of those sequences being non-productive. Roughly 290 gigabases of sequencing data and around 80 million unique TCR sequences made up an early release that covered several hundred HLA-typed donors. Typing coverage varied by locus: 629-630 donors for A, B, C, DRB1 and DQB1; around 560 for DQA1; about 590 for DPA1; roughly 450 for DPB1. The aim of the study was to test whether cataloging public T cell receptors could identify signatures of past pathogen exposure.

The cohort consisted of 650 to 850 healthy bone marrow donors. At the time of sampling, every cohort member was nominally healthy, though immune exposures that went unrecorded were likely present. The donor was CMV seronegative and belonged to the group of over 300 seronegative cohort members. Each donor provided a peripheral blood sample, and peripheral blood mononuclear cells were used for TCR beta sequencing. Genomic DNA was extracted from the blood cell samples with the Qiagen DNeasy Blood Extraction Kit. V is shortened by 5 bases, J by 8 bases, and the region joining them spans 14 bases. The germline V gene encodes CDR1 SGHAT and CDR2 FQNNGV. From cysteine to phenylalanine, the CDR3 is 13 amino acids long. Only the CDR3 portion is preserved as DNA: 39 bases, with reading frame beginning at the first base. Broad study findings and their caveats: In a later analysis, HLA-associated TCR beta chains were found to be more clonally expanded and to have lower generation probabilities than equally common non-associated chains. A few of the identified cytomegalovirus-associated TCR beta chains were confirmed in vitro to be specific for cytomegalovirus antigens. The cohort was sequenced for TCR beta chains only, and without alpha or paired-chain data the features that could be detected were limited. Correlated functional status among segregating V segments might be attributable to linkage disequilibrium, but an unknown experimental factor could not be ruled out. Compared with the approximately 670-donor mean, donors in an Asian-associated ancestry cluster had fewer N-insertions in productive TCRs, according to a later genetic analysis. A cluster of highly shared sequence variants was judged likely to be a technical artifact of the sequencing pipeline. An association between a missense DCLRE1C variant and V-gene and J-gene trimming of TCR beta chains was found in a later genetic analysis and replicated in an independent cohort. According to a later analysis, most CMV-associated TCR beta chains appeared to be HLA-restricted, and the HLA associations seemed to be driven largely by CMV exposure. At a false discovery rate of 0.05, a later analysis linked some 18,000 TCR beta sequences to specific HLA alleles. Because counts were too low, seventeen rarely observed V segments, including chromosome 9 orphons, were excluded from the earlier analysis of some 540 of the donors. While some public TCRs were present in many individuals, most TCR sequences turned up only very rarely across donors. A further reported finding was that TCR beta sequences accurately predicted the HLA-A and HLA-B alleles for most subjects in the first cohort. For the cohort, immune exposure information was limited to CMV serostatus. HLA typing was unavailable for some donors at each locus, so association tests used only the typed subset. In a later analysis, TCR association rates were found to vary across HLA loci, with the most associated TCRs seen for DRB1 alleles and the fewest for HLA-C alleles. Strong co-occurrence of HLA alleles, especially DR and DQ, made assigning TCR associations to individual alleles difficult. The presence/absence analyses assumed that sequencing depth was roughly uniform across donors, and that assumption may not be true. The study listed 164 TCR beta chains as associated with cytomegalovirus. Broadly in line with IMGT annotations, most TCR beta V segments showed up in productive rearrangements about 87% or about 30% of the time in an earlier analysis of some 590 of the donors. According to a later analysis, parvovirus B19, influenza, CMV and Epstein-Barr virus appeared linked to several top co-occurrence clusters. Because the 87-base-pair reads could not distinguish some IMGT-functional V segments, including TRBV6-2 and TRBV6-3, those segments were excluded. The classifier was reported to diagnose cytomegalovirus status with high specificity and sensitivity in both the original cohort and the validation cohort. According to the authors, the approach could potentially be generalized to other disease states and immunological phenotypes.

To prepare the library, the immunoSEQ multiplex PCR assay was applied. For the multiplex PCR, a mixture combining 60 forward primers for TCR Vbeta segments and 13 reverse primers for TCR Jbeta segments was used. Amplification of the CDR3 region of rearranged TCR beta genes was performed with a multiplex PCR assay on genomic DNA. The amplified TCR beta libraries were sequenced on the Illumina HiSeq System as 87-base-pair reads. The original pipeline was this. In a later analysis, roughly 80 million unique TCR beta chains were counted across the 500 to 700 repertoires, and around 11 million of these chains were shared by at least two donors. Raw reads were error-corrected and collapsed into unique sequences by a nearest-neighbor algorithm in which closely related sequences were merged to remove PCR and sequencing errors. To assign V, D and J gene segments, CDR3 sequences were aligned to IMGT reference sequences. Each retained sequence needed at least a six-nucleotide match to both a V gene segment and a J gene segment. Rearrangements were classified as productive when the CDR3 lacked stop codons and remained in frame with V and J, and all other rearrangements were classified as non-productive. CDR3 was defined by IMGT convention, running from the second conserved V-encoded cysteine to the conserved J-encoded phenylalanine. The earlier analysis of 587 of the donors excluded sequences that lacked an unambiguous match to a single V gene segment. An earlier analysis of 587 of the donors classified V segments as functional when productive rearrangements were above 56.7% and as segregating when the standard deviation between donors was above 5%. A statistical classification framework was built to diagnose cytomegalovirus status from the catalog of TCR beta chain sequences. V and J gene assignment, in a later analysis, came from comparing TCR nucleotide sequences with IMGT/GENE-DB human TR gene sequences. A later analysis assigned CDR3 sequences and most-parsimonious VDJ recombination scenarios with the TCRdist pipeline. In a later analysis, each TCR beta chain was defined by its CDR3 amino acid sequence together with its V-gene family, and reads without a unique V-gene family were excluded. A later analysis removed several hundred highly shared, low-generation-probability nucleotide sequences to deal with suspected cross-contamination and a sequencing artifact. In a later analysis, a clonal expansion index for each public chain was calculated from normalized within-repertoire ranks of inferred template counts. In a later analysis, generation probabilities were computed with a VDJ recombination model fitted to out-of-frame rearrangements, and the resulting probabilities were checked against IGoR. Hypergeometric tests were used in a later analysis to score TCR-TCR, TCR-HLA and TCR-CMV co-occurrence, with a repertoire-size bias correction applied to the TCR pairs. To estimate false discovery rates, a later analysis permuted the HLA or CMV assignments 20 times. In a later analysis, co-occurring TCRs were grouped with DBSCAN, and TCRdist sequence similarity was added when clustering was performed within HLA-allele-positive subsets. Repertoires with fewer than 30,000 or more than 120,000 public chains, plus five repertoires with anomalous nucleotide sharing, were excluded from co-occurrence clustering. In its TCRdb copy, this immuneACCESS table keeps in-frame sequences only and misses some clones. Where compared with another copy, unresolved V genes explain less than half of these, and the others have no known cause. The D gene and trimming were derived from the DNA, and the V and J assignments and clone size from that table. Present in this sample are some 110,000 clones, 70% to 80% of which were seen just once. The top ten constitute roughly 3% of the sample.

In the case of this clone: It has no known antigen specificity. It has no much larger one-base neighbor in the sample; base qualities were not kept.

The V and J genes are TRBV11-2 and TRBJ2-3, with no reliable assignment of the D segment. This TCR came from a female donor in good health and CMV-seronegative. Material: PBMCs. For the CDR3, the sequence is CASSPYVSGTQYF. Read as DNA, the sequence is TGTGCCAGCAGCCCCTATGTCTCGGGTACGCAGTATTTT.